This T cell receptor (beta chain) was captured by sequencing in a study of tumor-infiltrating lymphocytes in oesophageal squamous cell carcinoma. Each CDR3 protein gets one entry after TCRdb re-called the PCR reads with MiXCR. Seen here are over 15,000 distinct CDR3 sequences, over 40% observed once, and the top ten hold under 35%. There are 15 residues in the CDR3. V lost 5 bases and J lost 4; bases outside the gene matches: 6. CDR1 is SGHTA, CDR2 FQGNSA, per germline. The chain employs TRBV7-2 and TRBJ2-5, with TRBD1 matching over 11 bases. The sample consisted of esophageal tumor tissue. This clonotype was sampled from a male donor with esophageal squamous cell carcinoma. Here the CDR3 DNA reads TGTGCCAGCAGCCACGGACAGGGGGCGGGAGAGACCCAGTACTTC. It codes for CASSHGQGAGETQYF.